A selection of T cell receptor beta chains follows, all from one sample in a study of STAT3 mutations in large granular lymphocyte leukemia. Method: immunoSEQ multiplex PCR; TCRdb's copy keeps in-frame clones and lacks some. The sample shows over 30,000 clones, approximately 86% of them seen only once. Sequencing was done on a sample of peripheral blood mononuclear cells. Receptors originate from a man in his 60s with T-cell large granular lymphocyte leukemia. Some clones in this sample may be carry-over from other donors' samples. Both conserved end residues are part of each CDR3. The D gene is left open where the match is weak. Some rows have no size entry. The others give once, few or many, or a class for an expanded clone.

cdr3_aa cdr3_nt d_call clone_size cdr3_length j_call v_call
CASSPTGGNEKLFF TGCGCCAGCAGCCCTACAGGGGGGAATGAAAAACTGTTTTTT TRBD1 - 14 TRBJ1-4 TRBV5-1
CASSQGPVLAGDYEQYF TGTGCCAGCAGCCAAGGTCCAGTACTAGCGGGGGACTACGAGCAGTACTTC TRBD2 - 17 TRBJ2-7 TRBV4-2
CASRKQGGKNTEAFF TGTGCCAGCAGGAAACAGGGGGGGAAGAACACTGAAGCTTTCTTT TRBD1 - 15 TRBJ1-1 TRBV28
CASGPAAGGTQYF TGTGCTAGTGGTCCAGCGGCGGGAGGTACGCAGTATTTT TRBD2 - 13 TRBJ2-3 TRBV12-5
CASQQTGNTEAFF TGCGCCAGCCAACAAACAGGGAACACTGAAGCTTTCTTT - few 13 TRBJ1-1 TRBV5-1
CASSYKQGASNQPQHF TGTGCCAGCAGTTATAAGCAGGGGGCGAGCAATCAGCCCCAGCATTTT TRBD1 once 16 TRBJ1-5 TRBV6-5
CASSPPGLAGLEQYF TGTGCCAGCTCACCTCCGGGGCTAGCGGGACTCGAGCAGTACTTC TRBD2 - 15 TRBJ2-7 TRBV18
CSARDSTEAFF TGCAGTGCTAGGGACAGCACTGAAGCTTTCTTT - once 11 TRBJ1-1 TRBV20-1
CASSLGPGGQPQHF TGTGCCAGCAGCTTAGGCCCAGGCGGACAGCCCCAGCATTTT - - 14 TRBJ1-5 TRBV11-2
CASSLAEGYDEKLFF TGTGCCAGCAGCTTAGCCGAGGGATATGATGAAAAACTGTTTTTT - once 15 TRBJ1-4 TRBV7-9
CAISAGVSGSTDTQYF TGTGCCATCAGTGCTGGTGTTAGCGGGAGCACAGATACGCAGTATTTT TRBD2 - 16 TRBJ2-3 TRBV10-3
CASAFSRSDRDNQPQHF TGTGCTAGTGCTTTTTCCCGATCAGACAGAGACAATCAGCCCCAGCATTTT - few 17 TRBJ1-5 TRBV12-5
CASSLGGSEQFF TGTGCCAGCAGCTTGGGCGGGAGTGAGCAGTTCTTC TRBD2 - 12 TRBJ2-1 TRBV7-3
CASSPGDSTYEQYF TGCGCCAGCAGCCCCGGGGACAGCACCTACGAGCAGTACTTC TRBD1 - 14 TRBJ2-7 TRBV5-1
CASSSREGAGREAFF TGCGCCAGCTCAAGTCGAGAGGGGGCAGGACGGGAAGCTTTCTTT TRBD1 - 15 TRBJ1-1 TRBV5-1
CASSIAKRSSYNEQFF TGTGCCAGTAGTATTGCTAAGCGGAGCTCCTACAATGAGCAGTTCTTC - few 16 TRBJ2-1 TRBV19
CASSPELQGFYGYTF TGTGCCAGCAGCCCTGAGCTACAGGGTTTCTATGGCTACACCTTC - - 15 TRBJ1-2 TRBV7-8
CASSLGLRTGGNTIYF TGCGCCAGCAGCTTGGGTCTCAGGACGGGTGGAAACACCATATATTTT - - 16 TRBJ1-3 TRBV5-1
CASSLGDTQYF TGTGCCAGCAGCTTGGGAGATACGCAGTATTTT - - 11 TRBJ2-3 TRBV5-6
CASSSDRGPNTEAFF TGTGCCAGCAGCTCAGACAGGGGGCCCAACACTGAAGCTTTCTTT TRBD1 - 15 TRBJ1-1 TRBV5-8
CVRGSAYEQYF TGTGTCCGGGGGTCGGCCTACGAGCAGTACTTC - once 11 TRBJ2-7 TRBV21-1
CASSGGWLSSGANVLTF TGTGCCAGCAGCGGAGGTTGGTTATCTTCTGGGGCCAACGTCCTGACTTTC - - 17 TRBJ2-6 TRBV9
CASSYWTSGRANEQYF TGTGCCAGCAGTTACTGGACTAGCGGGAGGGCCAACGAGCAGTACTTC TRBD2 - 16 TRBJ2-7 TRBV6-5
CASSNSGPAGNTEAFF TGTGCCAGCAGCAACTCCGGGCCGGCAGGAAACACTGAAGCTTTCTTT - - 16 TRBJ1-1 TRBV13
CASSSFGLAGGDEQYF TGTGCCAGCAGTTCGTTCGGACTAGCGGGAGGGGACGAGCAGTACTTC TRBD2 - 16 TRBJ2-7 TRBV27
CASSLTQGTQPQHF TGTGCCAGCAGCTTAACGCAGGGAACCCAGCCCCAGCATTTT - once 14 TRBJ1-5 TRBV7-8
CASSWTITGLRGYTF TGTGCCAGCAGTTGGACGATCACAGGGTTGCGGGGCTACACCTTC - - 15 TRBJ1-2 TRBV6-5
CASSSKRGDTQYF TGCGCCAGCAGCTCGAAACGGGGTGATACGCAGTATTTT - - 13 TRBJ2-3 TRBV4-3
CASSRLNLTDSDLIDTQYF TGCGCCAGCAGCCGGTTGAACCTAACAGACAGCGACCTAATTGATACGCAGTATTTT - - 19 TRBJ2-3 TRBV5-1
CASSFGQGAREQYF TGTGCCAGCAGCTTTGGGCAGGGGGCTCGAGAGCAGTACTTC TRBD1 - 14 TRBJ2-7 TRBV5-6
CATSRDLLGTNYGYTF TGTGCCACCAGCAGAGATCTGCTAGGGACCAACTATGGCTACACCTTC - - 16 TRBJ1-2 TRBV15
CASSLDGAGELFF TGCGCCAGCAGCTTGGATGGGGCGGGGGAGCTGTTTTTT - - 13 TRBJ2-2 TRBV5-1
CASSPSAWGELFF TGTGCCAGCAGTCCCTCAGCCTGGGGGGAGCTGTTTTTT - - 13 TRBJ2-2 TRBV7-9
CASSRHQRVNWGTGELFF TGTGCCAGCAGCCGACACCAGCGGGTCAATTGGGGCACCGGGGAGCTGTTTTTT - - 18 TRBJ2-2 TRBV14
CSVGQGAGGYTF TGCAGCGTGGGACAGGGGGCCGGTGGCTACACCTTC TRBD1 - 12 TRBJ1-2 TRBV29-1
CASSDSITSAYEQYF TGTGCCAGCAGTGACTCCATAACTTCCGCCTACGAGCAGTACTTC - once 15 TRBJ2-7 TRBV6-6
CASSLVVAGANEQFF TGTGCCAGCAGCTTAGTGGTAGCGGGGGCCAATGAGCAGTTCTTC TRBD2 - 15 TRBJ2-1 TRBV7-2
CASSQNSAAGTQYF TGTGCCAGCTCACAGAACTCTGCCGCGGGTACGCAGTATTTT - - 14 TRBJ2-3 TRBV18
CASSPRQGAPTNEKLFF TGTGCCAGCTCTCCGAGGCAAGGGGCGCCGACTAATGAAAAACTGTTTTTT - - 17 TRBJ1-4 TRBV7-9
CASGRPGQRKTEAFF TGTGCCAGCGGGCGCCCGGGACAACGGAAGACTGAAGCTTTCTTT - - 15 TRBJ1-1 TRBV28
CSVGYGYTF TGCAGCGTTGGTTATGGCTACACCTTC - - 9 TRBJ1-2 TRBV29-1
CASSLGGSVDTQYF TGTGCCAGCAGCTTAGGGGGGTCGGTCGATACGCAGTATTTT - - 14 TRBJ2-3 TRBV7-2
CASTPDRGLYGYTF TGTGCCAGCACACCCGACAGGGGGCTTTATGGCTACACCTTC TRBD1 - 14 TRBJ1-2 TRBV2
CASSIGVNQPQHF TGCGCCAGCAGTATTGGGGTCAATCAGCCCCAGCATTTT - - 13 TRBJ1-5 TRBV10-1
CASSSPAGEQFF TGTGCCAGCAGTTCCCCCGCGGGGGAGCAGTTCTTC - - 12 TRBJ2-1 TRBV6-6